The next 3 T cell receptor beta chains were all read from a single sample in a study of Graves' ophthalmopathy and Graves' hyperthyroidism. RNA transcripts were the source from which TCR beta CDR3 regions were amplified. Scientists carried out first-round RT-PCR using HTBI primers and then a second-round multiplex PCR. MiXCR was run by TCRdb on the multiplex PCR reads, yielding one entry per CDR3 protein. The data hold roughly 300,000 distinct CDR3 sequences, with 17% observed a single time. The sample consisted of peripheral blood. The source is an adult man with Graves' ophthalmopathy.

This clonotype showed up many times. The chain has TRBV19 and TRBJ1-1; TRBD1 might be the D (6 bases). This CDR3 spans 15 amino acids. CDR1 and CDR2 (germline): LNHDA, SQIVND (reference sequence). V lost 3 bases, J lost 5 bases, and 16 bases lay in between. The CDR3 region has the DNA TGTGCCAGTAGTATTCGGGGGACATCTAAAACTGAAGCTTTCTTT. It yields the protein CASSIRGTSKTEAFF.

At least ten counts were recorded for this clonotype. The CDR3 coding sequence is TGCGCCAGCAGCCTGGACGGAACTAACTATGGCTACACCTTC. Amino acids: CASSLDGTNYGYTF. This chain joins TRBV5-1 and TRBJ1-2; D not resolved. The CDR3 covers 14 residues. Trimming removed 4 bases at V and 0 bases at J, with 10 bases between. CDR1 is SGHRS, CDR2 YFSETQ, per germline.

This clonotype was picked up many times. The gene calls are TRBV12-3 or TRBV12-4 and TRBJ2-7; 8 bases align to TRBD1. J lost 1 base, V lost 6 bases, and 8 bases had no gene match. The CDR3 consists of 15 residues. CDR3 in amino acids: CASRLGQVNSYEQYF. For the CDR3, the DNA is TGTGCCAGCAGGTTGGGACAGGTTAATTCCTACGAGCAGTACTTC.